Here is one TCR beta chain with its context. The antigen it binds to is not known. No quality values exist for individual bases; no much larger clone is one base distant. The library was obtained by the immunoSEQ multiplex PCR assay. DNA from the CD4+ T cells that had been cultured and isolated underwent TCR beta CDR3 sequencing. Processing in the source paper ran as follows. Non-productive TCR sequences were removed and reads were trimmed to the CDR3 region, keeping CDR3s of at least 7 amino acids. Antigen-specific clonotypes were identified using the MANAFEST web app by comparison of expansion in peptide wells against reference cultures. For clones to be considered positive, expansion at FDR<0.05 versus reference and all other wells, an odds ratio above 5, and a frequency above 0.1% in two replicate wells were required. Clonotypes significantly expanded in SARS-CoV-2 spike wells and in at least one common cold coronavirus spike condition were defined as cross-reactive. CDR3 similarity was assessed by Levenshtein distance with the stringdist R package, and unrooted trees were built with ape in R 3.6.1. Held by TCRdb, this immuneACCESS table contains in-frame sequences only and omits some clones. Under half of the omission traces to an unresolved V gene where checked; the cause of the rest is unknown. The D gene and trimming were derived from the DNA, and the V and J assignments and clone size from that table. The sample yields 50,000 to 65,000 clones; 75% to 80% were counted once. The top ten hold over 5% of the sample.

The data originate from a study of vaccination effects on CD4 cells after COVID-19 (dated by TCRdb to 2021 to 2024). Looking at the study overall: Each participant received two doses of an mRNA SARS-CoV-2 vaccine, either BNT162b2 or mRNA-1273. SARS-CoV-2 spike-specific CD4+ TCR repertoires were compared before and after mRNA vaccination in COVID-19 convalescent patients and in infection-naive vaccine recipients. A total of around eleven COVID-19 convalescent patients and a handful of SARS-CoV-2-naive healthy vaccine recipients were included in the full study. Cultures from other donors in the study were sequenced using the Oncomine TCR Beta short-read assay on an Illumina iSeq 100. What the authors observed across the whole study: Limitations of the study were the small number of convalescent patients and the absence of early post-infection timepoints. In healthy vaccine recipients, vaccine-induced clones were almost all SARS-CoV-2 mono-reactive, with only 1 of 255 being cross-reactive with common cold coronaviruses. At late post-vaccination timepoints, both infection-induced and vaccine-induced clones showed marked clonal contraction, consistent with waning T cell responses.

To identify antigen-specific CD4+ T cell clonotypes by their expansion, the ViraFEST assay first stimulated PBMC with viral peptide pools and then applied TCR sequencing. After approximately 11 days of culture, CD4+ T cells were isolated with the EasySep CD4+ T cell isolation kit. The absence of prior SARS-CoV-2 infection in healthy vaccine recipients was confirmed by negative nucleocapsid antibodies before and after vaccination. Roughly 1.9 million PBMC per well were cultured with 9 to 10 ug/ml peptides in IMDM containing 5% human AB serum, roughly 9.5 IU/ml IL-2 and gentamicin. On days 3 and 7, half of the culture medium was replaced with fresh IL-2-containing medium. Unless noted otherwise, every peptide stimulation condition was grown in triplicate wells. Using Ficoll-Paque Plus gradient centrifugation, PBMC were separated from whole blood and then either used fresh or cryopreserved at -140C. Overlapping peptide pools spanned the spike proteins of SARS-CoV-2 and the common cold coronaviruses HCoV-NL63, HCoV-OC43 and HCoV-229E. Genomic DNA was extracted from cultured CD4+ T cells with the QIAamp micro DNA kit.

Spanning cysteine to phenylalanine, the CDR3 consists of 13 amino acids. CDR3 DNA is the only sequence kept; it has 39 bases, read in frame from the first base. The germline V gene gives CDR1 as MDHEN and CDR2 as SYDVKM. Trimming at the junction amounts to 4 bases on V and 8 bases on J, and the germline ends lie 13 bases apart. The sequencing used CD4+ T cells from PBMCs cultured with HCoV-OC43 spike peptides, collected before COVID-19 vaccination. Per the publication, the cell subset or site label means: HCoV-OC43 spike overlapping peptide pool stimulation. The chain is encoded by TRBV28 joined to TRBJ2-3; the D gene cannot be named for sure. The TCR sequence derives from a human donor who received a COVID-19 vaccine. The DNA reads TGTGCCAGCAGTTACCAGGCTCCCGGTACGCAGTATTTT. Its protein is CASSYQAPGTQYF.